This T cell receptor beta chain was captured by sequencing in a study of beta chain features in type 1 diabetes. Isolated RNA was reverse transcribed in full, so expressed TCRB transcripts were sequenced. Some clones are missing from TCRdb's copy, which holds only in-frame ones; the method was immunoSEQ multiplex PCR. The sample records over 600,000 clones, around an eighth being singletons. The sample holds a few counts of this clone. Its antigen is unknown. This CDR3 contains 14 residues. J was trimmed by 2 bases and V by 6 bases; bases with no gene match: 5. Germline-derived CDR1 and CDR2 are LNHDA and SQIVND (reference sequence). Study-wide results and limits: A greater similarity of naive, central memory and Treg TCRB repertoires was seen among patients than among healthy donors. Shorter TCRB CDR3s, moderately but significantly so, were found in Type 1 diabetes patients in all four CD4+ subsets.

The genes are TRBV19 and TRBJ2-5; 8 bases are shared with TRBD1. Material: naive CD4+ T cells from blood. The TCR comes from a man aged 25 to 40 with type 1 diabetes. The DNA for the CDR3 is TGTGCCAGTAGCCCGGACAGGGAACAAGAGACCCAGTACTTC. It yields the protein CASSPDREQETQYF.